This T cell receptor (beta chain) originates from a study of blood T cells in healthy people across ages. CDR1 and CDR2 from the germline V gene are MNHEY and SVGAGI. This CDR3 spans 13 amino acids. V was cut by 8 bases and J by 6 bases, with 15 bases left in between. With a J-beta primer mix and a sample-barcoded 5' primer, a second PCR ran roughly 6 to 11 cycles. TCRdb redid the calling of the 5' RACE reads with MiXCR, one entry per CDR3 protein. The sample lists 1.6 million or so distinct CDR3 sequences, about 31% occurring once. What was sequenced was blood. This chain uses TRBV6-5 with TRBJ2-3; tentative D call: TRBD1 (5 bases). This TCR was sampled from a woman in her 30s in good health. The CDR3 sequence is CASGDSGRDTQYF. CDR3 nucleotides: TGTGCCAGCGGTGACAGTGGTCGTGATACGCAGTATTTT.